There are many counts of the clone carrying this T cell receptor beta chain. TCRdb independently ran MiXCR on the RT-PCR reads; one entry per CDR3 protein. The profile shows around 700,000 distinct CDR3 sequences, 14% of them singletons. The trim removed 0 bases at V and 7 bases at J, leaving 4 bases unmatched. Germline assignment: CDR1 SGHRS and CDR2 YFSETQ. The CDR3 totals 15 residues. The chain is built from TRBV5-1 and TRBJ2-2; TRBD2 matches at 9 bases. Specimen: memory CD4+ T cells from blood. The receptor was derived from a female donor in good health, serving as a healthy control. CDR3 DNA sequence: TGCGCCAGCAGCTTGGAAACTAGCGGGTTCGGGGAGCTGTTTTTT. Translation gives CASSLETSGFGELFF.